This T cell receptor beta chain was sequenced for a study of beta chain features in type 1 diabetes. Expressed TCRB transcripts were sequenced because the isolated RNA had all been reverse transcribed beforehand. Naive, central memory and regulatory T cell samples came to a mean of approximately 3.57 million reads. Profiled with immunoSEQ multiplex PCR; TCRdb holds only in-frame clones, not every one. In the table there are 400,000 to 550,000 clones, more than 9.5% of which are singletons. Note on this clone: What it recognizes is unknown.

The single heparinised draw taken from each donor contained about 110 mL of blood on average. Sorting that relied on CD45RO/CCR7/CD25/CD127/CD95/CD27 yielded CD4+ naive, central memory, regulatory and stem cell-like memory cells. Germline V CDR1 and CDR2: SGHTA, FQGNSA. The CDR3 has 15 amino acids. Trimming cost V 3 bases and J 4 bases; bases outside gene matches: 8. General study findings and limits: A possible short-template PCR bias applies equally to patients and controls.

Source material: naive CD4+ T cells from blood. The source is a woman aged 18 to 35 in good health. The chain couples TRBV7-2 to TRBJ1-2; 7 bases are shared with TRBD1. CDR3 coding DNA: TGTGCCAGCAGCTTCCGAGGGGGCTCCCCCTATGGCTACACCTTC. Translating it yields CASSFRGGSPYGYTF.